These 4 T cell receptor beta chains were all obtained from the same sample, sequenced in a study of shared clonotypes between healthy human individuals. Assay used: immunoSEQ multiplex PCR; TCRdb lists only in-frame clones, some missing. The table includes over a million clones, about 96% detected once. The sample comprised naive CD4+ T cells sorted from blood. Subset indicated: CD45RA+ positively selected. The receptor source for this set is a man aged 30 to 45 in good health.

The CDR3 reads CATSDRLNEQYF. DNA of the CDR3: TGTGCCACCTCTGACAGGCTAAACGAGCAGTACTTC. The V and J genes are TRBV6-1 and TRBJ2-7; D might be TRBD1 (6 bases). Deletions cut 10 bases from V and 5 bases from J, with 15 bases between. The CDR3 totals 12 residues. Germline loops: CDR1 MNHNS, CDR2 SASEGT.

The chain links TRBV4-3 to TRBJ1-2; D uncertain. The ends were cut back, 1 base at V and 1 base at J, with 25 bases in the middle. Per the germline V gene, CDR1 is LGHNA and CDR2 is YSLEER. CDR3 length: 20 amino acids. The CDR3 nucleotides read TGCGCCAGCAGCCAAGCGCCCCCCCAGGACGTGAATTGGGTTAACTATGGCTACACCTTC. Its translation is CASSQAPPQDVNWVNYGYTF.

The chain carries TRBV28 and TRBJ2-5; D gene ambiguous. CDR1 MDHEN and CDR2 SYDVKM come from the germline V gene. There are 11 residues in the CDR3. Trimming pared 7 bases from V and 7 bases from J, leaving 10 bases between. CDR3 bases: TGTGCCAGCACCGGTGGAGTGACCCAGTACTTC. Amino acids: CASTGGVTQYF.

V usage is TRBV5-1 and J usage is TRBJ2-7; 15 bases are shared with TRBD2. CDR3 length equals 18 residues. Germline CDR1 is SGHRS and CDR2 is YFSETQ. Trimming cost V 3 bases and J 5 bases; bases outside gene matches: 12. The CDR3 here is CASSSGLAGGGSLHEQYF. The CDR3 coding sequence is TGCGCCAGCAGCTCGGGACTAGCGGGAGGTGGAAGTTTACACGAGCAGTACTTC.